The 16 T cell receptor beta chains below all came from one sample that was sequenced in a study of OX40 agonist ivuxolimab in advanced cancers. The data were produced by immunoSEQ multiplex PCR, yet TCRdb's version contains in-frame clones alone and is incomplete. The data show some 60,000 clones, around 86% seen once. The input for sequencing was CD4+ or CD8+ T cells sorted from blood, taken in a trial of the OX40 agonist ivuxolimab. The origin of the receptors is an adult with an advanced solid tumor such as melanoma, head and neck, liver or kidney cancer.

This rearrangement joins TRBV25-1 to TRBJ1-5; 7 bases match TRBD1. Germline V lookup: CDR1 MGHDK, CDR2 SYGVNS. The CDR3 has 14 residues. The ends lost 8 bases at V and 4 bases at J; junction bases unmatched: 8. Here the CDR3 reads CASGPRQGNQPQHF. The CDR3 coding sequence is TGTGCCAGCGGACCCCGACAGGGTAATCAGCCCCAGCATTTT.

The V gene is TRBV7-6, the J gene TRBJ2-3; TRBD2 matches at 8 bases. Germline CDR1 reads SGHVS; CDR2 reads FNYEAQ. The CDR3 runs 16 residues. Trimming took 4 bases from V and 5 from J; bases not matched to a gene: 11. This chain's CDR3 is CASSSFAGGPGDTQYF. For the CDR3, the DNA is TGTGCCAGCAGCTCATTCGCGGGGGGTCCCGGAGATACGCAGTATTTT.

V is TRBV6-1 and J is TRBJ2-1; D unresolved. Trimming took off 6 bases at V and 8 bases at J, with 14 bases between the two ends. CDR3 length equals 13 residues. Germline V gene sequence: CDR1 MNHNS, CDR2 SASEGT. The CDR3 DNA is TGTGCCAGCAGGCACGATGACATCGATGAGCAGTTCTTC. Its translation is CASRHDDIDEQFF.

The gene calls are TRBV4-1 and TRBJ1-1; weak D call: TRBD1 (5 bases). The CDR3 consists of 13 residues. The V end was cut by 4 bases, the J end by 9 bases, with 15 bases between. Germline V lookup: CDR1 MGHRA, CDR2 YSYEKL. CDR3 sequence: CASSPSRPGQAFF. The DNA of the CDR3 is TGCGCCAGCAGCCCCAGCCGTCCGGGGCAAGCTTTCTTT.

The chain combines TRBV6-6 with TRBJ2-7; no definite D call. This CDR3 spans 14 amino acids. Trimming removed 0 bases from V and 7 bases from J, with 13 bases in between. Germline V CDR1 and CDR2: MNHNY, SVGAGI (reference sequence). The CDR3 region is CASSYSGQVKEQYF. The CDR3 coding sequence is TGTGCCAGCAGTTACTCGGGTCAGGTTAAAGAGCAGTACTTC.

The CDR3 sequence is CASSLSGTVPYEQYF. The CDR3 region has the DNA TGCGCCAGCAGCTTGTCCGGGACAGTTCCCTACGAGCAGTACTTC. V gene TRBV5-1 combines with J gene TRBJ2-7; 7 bases line up with TRBD1. This CDR3 is built from 15 residues. V gave up 1 base and J gave up 2 bases; unmatched junction bases: 6. CDR1 SGHRS and CDR2 YFSETQ come from the germline V gene. Full variable domain (remainder filled in from reference TRBV5-1 and TRBJ2-7): KAGVTQTPRYLIKTRGQQVTLSCSPISGHRSVSWYQQTPGQGLQFLFEYFSETQRNKGNFPGRFSGRQFSNSRSEMNVSTLELGDSALYLCASSLSGTVPYEQYFGPGTRLTVT.

CDR3 coding DNA: TGTGCCAGCAGCCAAGTTATCGCGAACACCGGGGAGCTGTTTTTT. Translation gives CASSQVIANTGELFF. This sequence joins TRBV14 and TRBJ2-2; D ambiguous. The CDR3 length is 15 residues. V was pared by 1 base and J by 0 bases, with 6 bases between. Germline CDR1 reads SGHDN; CDR2 reads FVKESK.

V is TRBV5-4 and J is TRBJ1-2; TRBD1 aligns across 7 bases. This CDR3 has 16 residues. CDR1 SGHNT and CDR2 YYREEE come from the germline V gene (reference sequence). The V gene end was trimmed by 1 base and the J gene end by 6 bases; junction bases not matched to a gene: 12. CDR3 nucleotide sequence: TGTGCCAGCAGCTTGCGTTATAGACAGGGTGGTGATGGCTACACCTTC. Translating gives CASSLRYRQGGDGYTF. The entire variable domain, with the rest obtained from reference TRBV5-4 and TRBJ1-2, is as follows: ETGVTQSPTHLIKTRGQQVTLRCSSQSGHNTVSWYQQALGQGPQFIFQYYREEENGRGNFPPRFSGLQFPNYSSELNVNALELDDSALYLCASSLRYRQGGDGYTFGSGTRLTVV.

This chain joins TRBV27 and TRBJ1-1; D possibly corresponds to TRBD1 (6 bases). This CDR3 spans 15 amino acids. Germline lookup yields CDR1 MNHEY and CDR2 SMNVEV (reference sequence). Between the trimmed V and J ends, which lost 9 bases and 1 base, there was a span of 18 bases. CDR3 amino acids: CASKRLGGPNTEAFF. The DNA for the CDR3 is TGTGCCAGTAAGCGCCTCGGGGGCCCGAACACTGAAGCTTTCTTT.

The CDR3 nucleotides are TGTGCCAGCAGCCCTCAGGGAACCGGAGAAAAACTGTTTTTT. It is translated as CASSPQGTGEKLFF. The chain couples TRBV11-2 to TRBJ1-4; a possible D gene is TRBD1 (5 bases). Deletions cut 5 bases from V and 8 bases from J, with 15 bases between. There are 14 residues in the CDR3. The germline V gene has CDR1 SGHAT and CDR2 FQNNGV.

DNA for the CDR3: TGTGCCACCAGCAGAGGGGGACAGGCCTACGAGCAGTACTTC. Protein: CATSRGGQAYEQYF. The chain links TRBV15 to TRBJ2-7; 8 bases match TRBD1. Germline V gene sequence: CDR1 LNHNV, CDR2 YYDKDF (reference sequence). The CDR3 sequence is 14 residues long. Losses at the gene ends were 1 base for V and 2 bases for J; bases not matched to a gene: 1.

In this sample, this clone turned up once. The J gene is TRBJ2-7, the V gene TRBV5-1, with D possibly being TRBD2 (5 bases). The V end lost 1 base, the J end lost 6 bases, and 8 bases lay between the germline ends. This CDR3 is built from 12 residues. Germline assignment: CDR1 SGHRS and CDR2 YFSETQ. CDR3 nucleotides: TGCGCCAGCAGCTTGAGGGAGAGCGAGCAGTACTTC. Amino acid sequence: CASSLRESEQYF.

J is TRBJ1-4 and V is TRBV2; the D gene is possibly TRBD1 (5 bases). V lost 9 bases, J lost 3 bases, and 14 bases lay in between. This CDR3 is 14 amino acids long. CDR1 and CDR2 from the germline V gene are SNHLY and FYNNEI. The CDR3 loop is CASSAGAANEKLFF. The CDR3 coding sequence is TGTGCCAGTTCCGCCGGGGCAGCTAATGAAAAACTGTTTTTT. The full variable domain, with the rest looked up from reference TRBV2 and TRBJ1-4, is EPEVTQTPSHQVTQMGQEVILRCVPISNHLYFYWYRQILGQKVEFLVSFYNNEISEKSEIFDDQFSVERPDGSNFTLKIRSTKLEDSAMYFCASSAGAANEKLFFGSGTQLSVL.

The chain combines TRBV5-8 with TRBJ1-2; unclear D gene. This CDR3 has 14 residues. Germline lookup yields CDR1 SGHTS and CDR2 YDEGEE. Trimming took 5 bases from V and 1 from J, leaving 12 bases between them. The CDR3 spells CASSFVQINYGYTF. The CDR3 DNA sequence: TGTGCCAGCAGTTTCGTACAGATTAACTATGGCTACACCTTC.

This chain links TRBV11-3 with TRBJ1-6; no firm D call. Germline V lookup: CDR1 SGHNT, CDR2 YENEEA. The CDR3 contains 16 residues. Trimming took off 5 bases at V and 1 base at J, with 12 bases between the two ends. The CDR3 nucleotides read TGTGCCAGCAGCCCACTAGGGCGGTCCTATAATTCACCCCTCCACTTT. Translated: CASSPLGRSYNSPLHF. The variable domain in full, completed from reference TRBV11-3 and TRBJ1-6, reads EAGVVQSPRYKIIEKKQPVAFWCNPISGHNTLYWYLQNLGQGPELLIRYENEEAVDDSQLPKDRFSAERLKGVDSTLKIQPAELGDSAVYLCASSPLGRSYNSPLHFGNGTRLTVT.

The chain carries TRBV30 and TRBJ2-2; D is undetermined. V was clipped by 3 bases and J by 6 bases, with 8 bases between them. CDR1 and CDR2 from the germline V gene are GTSNPN and SVGIG (reference sequence). The CDR3 covers 12 residues. The CDR3: CAWSPLAGELFF. The CDR3 DNA reads as TGTGCCTGGAGCCCGCTCGCCGGGGAGCTGTTTTTT.